This entry lists 17 T cell receptor beta chains sequenced from one sample in a study of CD8+CD57+ T cells in acquired aplastic anemia (dated by TCRdb to 2016 to 2018). The patients picked for sequencing were ones in whom flow cytometry had shown an expansion of CD8+CD57+ cells. Sequencing relied on an Illumina HiSeq 2000. Genomic DNA served as template for TCR beta VDJ combination and CDR3 sequence profiling. TCRdb took the public reads, trimmed them with fastp at Q25, ran MiXCR for clone calling and kept in-frame beta chains. For every CDR3 protein sequence, its rows merge into one entry that carries the most common genes and DNA. The sample table lists about 290,000 distinct CDR3 sequences, 56% of them with a count of one. The ten largest clonotypes hold 1% to 1.5% of the sample. Sequenced material: sorted CD4+, CD8+, or CD8+CD57+ T cells (not recorded which) from PBMCs. The source of these receptors is a human donor with aplastic anemia.

In its sample, this clonotype was seen a few times. The chain links TRBV20-1 to TRBJ2-1; 9 bases map to TRBD2. This CDR3 has 15 amino acids. Germline assignment: CDR1 DFQATT and CDR2 SNEGSKA (reference sequence). V shed 0 bases, J shed 3 bases, and the junction held 3 bases outside the gene matches. CDR3 DNA sequence: TGCAGTGCTAGAGATCGCGGGAGGGACTACAATGAGCAGTTCTTC. This codes for CSARDRGRDYNEQFF.

The chain has TRBV7-2 and TRBJ2-7; D gene uncertain. The CDR3 has 12 amino acids. In germline, CDR1 is SGHTA, CDR2 FQGNSA. Deletions cut 1 base from V and 7 bases from J, with 8 bases between. The CDR3 DNA follows: TGTGCCAGCAGCTTAGTTTTCGGAGAGCAGTACTTC. Translating it yields CASSLVFGEQYF. Full variable domain (remainder filled in from reference TRBV7-2 and TRBJ2-7): GAGVSQSPSNKVTEKGKDVELRCDPISGHTALYWYRQSLGQGLEFLIYFQGNSAPDKSGLPSDRFSAERTGGSVSTLTIQRTQQEDSAVYLCASSLVFGEQYFGPGTRLTVT.

The genes are TRBV25-1 and TRBJ2-7; perhaps TRBD2 as D (6 bases). Between the trimmed V and J ends, which lost 4 bases and 2 bases, there was a span of 9 bases. Germline CDR1 reads MGHDK; CDR2 reads SYGVNS. This CDR3 has 13 residues. The DNA of the CDR3 is TGTGCCAGCAGTGCTAGCGTCACCTACGAGCAGTACTTC. Its translation is CASSASVTYEQYF.

The chain couples TRBV29-1 to TRBJ2-7; perhaps TRBD1 as D (6 bases). V was cut by 6 bases and J by 3 bases, with 18 bases left in between. The CDR3 contains 14 residues. Germline assignment: CDR1 SQVTM and CDR2 ANQGSEA. CDR3: CSVTQDRYDYEQYF. The CDR3 DNA follows: TGCAGCGTCACCCAAGACAGGTACGACTACGAGCAGTACTTC.

As concerns this clonotype: At one of its ends the junction is not consistent with the germline gene, which may arise from a read error. The gene calls are TRBV3-1 and TRBJ1-4; a possible D gene is TRBD1 (6 bases). The length of the CDR3 is 19 residues. Germline V gene sequence: CDR1 LGHDT, CDR2 YNNKEL (reference sequence). CDR3 coding DNA: TGTGCCAGCAACCAAGGACACCTACAACAGGGCTGGTCTAATGAAAAACTGTTTTTT. It yields the protein CASNQGHLQQGWSNEKLFF. Looking up the rest from reference TRBV3-1 and TRBJ1-4 gives the full variable domain: DTAVSQTPKYLVTQMGNDKSIKCEQNLGHDTMYWYKQDSKKFLKIMFSYNNKELIINETVPNRFSPKSPDKAHLNLHINSLELGDSAVYFCASNQGHLQQGWSNEKLFFGSGTQLSVL.

This clonotype was seen ten or more times. V usage is TRBV24-1 and J usage is TRBJ2-3; D tentatively reads TRBD1 or TRBD2 (6 bases each). The CDR3 contains 14 residues. V lost 7 bases and J lost 0, with 10 bases in between. Germline-derived CDR1 and CDR2 are KGHDR and SFDVKD. The CDR3 DNA sequence: TGTGCCACCAGGTCGGGGGCTAGCACAGATACGCAGTATTTT. This translates into CATRSGASTDTQYF.

The rearrangement links TRBV10-1 to TRBJ2-2; D unclear. Per germline, CDR1 WNHNN and CDR2 SYGVQD (reference sequence). V was shortened by 0 bases and J by 3 bases, with 8 bases between the two germline ends. This CDR3 spans 15 amino acids. The CDR3 DNA sequence: TGCGCCAGCAGTGAGTCCAGGCTCCACACCGGGGAGCTGTTTTTT. Protein product: CASSESRLHTGELFF.

V and J are TRBV12-3 or TRBV12-4 and TRBJ2-1; TRBD2 matches 10 bases. The V and J ends lost 6 bases and 8 bases, in that order; junction bases with no gene match: 10. This CDR3 region has 15 residues. CDR3 sequence reads: CASSPLAGQFDEQFF. The CDR3 DNA sequence: TGTGCCAGCAGCCCACTAGCGGGACAATTTGATGAGCAGTTCTTC.

In this sample, this clonotype turned up a few times. The rearrangement links TRBV12-3 or TRBV12-4 to TRBJ2-6; D is undetermined. The CDR3 runs to 9 residues. V lost 6 bases, J lost 15 bases, and 6 bases lay in between. CDR3 protein: CASSYGLTF. The CDR3 region has the DNA TGTGCCAGCAGCTACGGCCTGACTTTC.

This clonotype was picked up many times. J is TRBJ1-2 and V is TRBV12-3 or TRBV12-4; possibly TRBD1 for D (6 bases). This CDR3 has 13 amino acids. The V end lost 6 bases, the J end lost 8 bases, and 16 bases lay between the germline ends. CDR3 residues: CASRASGTQGYTF. The CDR3 DNA sequence: TGTGCCAGCAGAGCCTCCGGGACACAGGGCTACACCTTC.

The rearrangement uses TRBV6-2 or TRBV6-3 and TRBJ2-3, with 7 nucleotides matching TRBD2. The CDR3 extends over 14 amino acids. Trimming removed 6 bases from V and 3 bases from J; junction bases left unmatched: 6. Per the germline V gene, CDR1 is MNHEY and CDR2 is SVGEGT. The CDR3 coding sequence is TGTGCCAGCAGCTCCGGGACTAAGACAGATACGCAGTATTTT. Protein product: CASSSGTKTDTQYF.

The chain links TRBV5-1 to TRBJ1-1; no firm D call. Germline CDR1 and CDR2: SGHRS and YFSETQ. Trimming took 0 bases from V and 3 from J, leaving 6 bases between them. The CDR3 spans 13 residues. The CDR3 DNA reads as TGCGCCAGCAGCTTGGCCATTGACACTGAAGCTTTCTTT. It codes for CASSLAIDTEAFF.

This sequence joins TRBV12-3 or TRBV12-4 and TRBJ2-7; 7 nucleotides align to TRBD1. The trim removed 5 bases at V and 5 bases at J, leaving 9 bases unmatched. This CDR3 has 14 amino acids. CDR3 protein: CASSPLTGPDEQYF. The CDR3 DNA reads as TGTGCCAGCAGTCCCCTGACAGGGCCGGACGAGCAGTACTTC.

This rearrangement joins TRBV29-1 to TRBJ2-7, with D perhaps TRBD1 (6 bases). The CDR3 has 14 residues. The germline V gene has CDR1 SQVTM and CDR2 ANQGSEA. V shed 6 bases and J shed 0 bases, with 15 bases lying between them. This CDR3 reads CSVLTGPSSYEQYF. The CDR3 DNA reads TGCAGCGTGTTAACAGGGCCAAGCTCCTACGAGCAGTACTTC.

Notes on this clonotype: As the CDR3 is not closed by the conserved phenylalanine or tryptophan, this likely results from a read error. Because the CDR3's place on the DNA is in doubt, the DNA is left out and the CDR3 is given as listed by TCRdb. This rearrangement joins TRBV19 to TRBJ2-5; the table's D call of TRBD1 was not tested on the DNA. CDR1 is LNHDA and CDR2 is SQIVND in the germline V gene (reference sequence). The CDR3 is 15 residues long, ends included. The CDR3 loop is CASSDLGPYGYTFGS.

This rearrangement joins TRBV24-1 to TRBJ2-3; D is perhaps TRBD1 or TRBD2 (5 bases each). This CDR3 is 14 amino acids long. Germline lookup yields CDR1 KGHDR and CDR2 SFDVKD. V lost 7 bases and J lost 5, with 15 bases in between. The CDR3 reads CATSGAQGIDTQYF. The CDR3, as DNA: TGTGCCACCAGCGGGGCCCAAGGCATAGATACGCAGTATTTT.

This clonotype was seen a few times. For the CDR3, the DNA is TGTGCCAGCAGCTTCGGGGGGGCGCTTCGCGGCTACACCTTC. This translates into CASSFGGALRGYTF. The rearrangement uses TRBV7-9 and TRBJ1-2; possible D gene TRBD1, 6 bases. V was shortened by 3 bases and J by 8 bases, with 16 bases between the two germline ends. Germline values: CDR1 SEHNR, CDR2 FQNEAQ (reference sequence). The length of the CDR3 is 14 residues.